Presented here are 13 T cell receptor beta chains from one specimen sequenced in a study of T cells after yellow fever vaccination. One entry per CDR3 protein results from TCRdb running MiXCR on the 5' RACE reads. The top ten hold roughly 17% of the sample, which has some 100,000 distinct CDR3 sequences, roughly 8.2% seen once. The sequences come from CD8+ T cells not binding an NS4B(214-222) dextramer, sorted from PBMCs, collected less than 18 days after the first yellow fever vaccination. Receptor source: a man between 18 and 29 years old who received the YFV17D yellow fever vaccine.

This clonotype was counted a few times. V and J are TRBV28 and TRBJ2-7; no firm D call. The CDR3 totals 13 residues. Germline CDR1 and CDR2: MDHEN and SYDVKM. The germline V and J ends were trimmed by 3 bases and 5 bases, with 11 bases remaining between them. The CDR3 bases are TGTGCCAGCAGTTTGTTCTGGGCTGACGAGCAGTACGTC. Protein product: CASSLFWADEQYV.

The V and J genes are TRBV7-8 and TRBJ2-1; 7 nucleotides line up with TRBD2. CDR3 length: 17 amino acids. CDR1 and CDR2 (germline): SGHVS, FQNEAQ. Germline trimming cut 1 base from V and 4 bases from J; bases unmatched to any gene: 10. CDR3 coding DNA: TGTGCCAGCAGCTTAGGCGGAGCGGGGATTAATTACAATGAGCAGTTCTTC. Amino acid sequence: CASSLGGAGINYNEQFF.

V gene TRBV29-1 combines with J gene TRBJ2-1, with TRBD2 as a possible D gene (7 bases). CDR1 and CDR2 (germline): SQVTM, ANQGSEA. Trimming took 6 bases from V and 7 from J, leaving 22 bases between them. CDR3 size: 15 residues. The chain's CDR3 is CSVPEGGVTYNEQFF. In nucleotides, the CDR3 is TGCAGCGTCCCCGAGGGGGGGGTTACGTATAATGAGCAGTTCTTC.

In its sample, this clonotype was seen many times. CDR3 loop: CASSLRQGRGDTQYF. The DNA for the CDR3 is TGCGCCAGCAGCCTTAGACAGGGCCGAGGAGATACGCAGTATTTT. The chain uses TRBV5-1 and TRBJ2-3; 7 nucleotides align to TRBD1. Germline V gene sequence: CDR1 SGHRS, CDR2 YFSETQ. Germline trimming cut 4 bases from V and 5 bases from J; bases unmatched to any gene: 10. The CDR3 is 15 residues long.

Many counts were recorded for this clonotype. The rearrangement links TRBV4-1 to TRBJ1-1; no clear D gene. The CDR3 loop spans 14 amino acids. Germline V gene sequence: CDR1 MGHRA, CDR2 YSYEKL. Trimming left V 2 bases short and J 5 bases short, with 12 bases between. The CDR3 here is CASSQQTLPTEAFF. For the CDR3, the DNA is TGCGCCAGCAGCCAACAAACCCTCCCGACTGAAGCTTTCTTT.

The table lists this clonotype with a few counts. The gene calls are TRBV14 and TRBJ2-1, with D possibly TRBD1 on 6 matching bases. Germline-derived CDR1 and CDR2 are SGHDN and FVKESK. The CDR3 extends over 16 amino acids. The V end was cut by 3 bases, the J end by 0 bases, with 12 bases between. The CDR3 DNA reads TGTGCCAGCAGCCACCGTACAGGGAGCTCCTACAATGAGCAGTTCTTC. It translates to CASSHRTGSSYNEQFF.

The table lists this clonotype with a few counts. The V gene is TRBV3-1, the J gene TRBJ2-2; the D call may be TRBD1 or TRBD2 (5 bases each). CDR1 and CDR2 (germline): LGHDT, YNNKEL (reference sequence). Trimming cost V 0 bases and J 5 bases, with 19 bases left between them. The CDR3 runs 18 residues. The CDR3 reads CASSQDGWTLRRTGELFF. The DNA of the CDR3 is TGTGCCAGCAGCCAAGACGGCTGGACACTTAGGAGGACCGGGGAGCTGTTTTTT. The variable domain in full, with the rest retrieved from reference TRBV3-1 and TRBJ2-2, is DTAVSQTPKYLVTQMGNDKSIKCEQNLGHDTMYWYKQDSKKFLKIMFSYNNKELIINETVPNRFSPKSPDKAHLNLHINSLELGDSAVYFCASSQDGWTLRRTGELFFGEGSRLTVL.

The rearrangement links TRBV9 to TRBJ2-1, with 8 bases identical to TRBD2. The CDR3 has 14 amino acids. V lost 6 bases and J lost 7; bases outside the gene matches: 9. Germline CDR1 is SGDLS and CDR2 is YYNGEE. The CDR3 DNA is TGTGCCAGCACCTCGGGGGGGCCAGGGAATGAGCAGTTCTTC. Its translation is CASTSGGPGNEQFF.

The rearrangement joins TRBV21-1 to TRBJ1-5; TRBD1 is taken as the D call from the table, unchecked against the DNA. TRBV21-1 is described as a pseudogene. This CDR3 is 19 amino acids long. CDR3 nucleotides: TGTGCCAGCAGCAAAAAAAACGGGGCCACAGGGGGCAGCAATCAGCCCCAGCATTTT. Its translation: CASSKKNGATGGSNQPQHF.

This sequence joins TRBV6-2 or TRBV6-3 and TRBJ2-7; D remains ambiguous. Germline V gene data show CDR1 as MNHEY and CDR2 as SVGEGT. Trimming stripped 8 bases from V and 7 bases from J, with 24 bases between. This CDR3 has 15 residues. CDR3 coding DNA: TGTGCCAGCGGACCGATCGGACCGAACCTGGGGGAGCAGTACTTC. It is translated as CASGPIGPNLGEQYF.

The chain joins TRBV29-1 to TRBJ2-6; the D is unclear. Trimming removed 7 bases from V and 3 bases from J, with 13 bases in between. The CDR3 sequence is 14 residues long. Germline loops: CDR1 SQVTM, CDR2 ANQGSEA. The CDR3 sequence: CSALGSSGANVLTF. DNA of the CDR3: TGCAGCGCCTTGGGCTCAAGTGGGGCCAACGTCCTGACTTTC. Combining the CDR3 with reference TRBV29-1 and TRBJ2-6 gives the whole variable domain SAVISQKPSRDICQRGTSLTIQCQVDSQVTMMFWYRQQPGQSLTLIATANQGSEATYESGFVIDKFPISRPNLTFSTLTVSNMSPEDSSIYLCSALGSSGANVLTFGAGSRLTVL.

The sample holds a few counts of this clonotype. This chain uses TRBV27 with TRBJ1-3, with D possibly being TRBD1 (6 bases). The V end was cut by 6 bases, the J end by 0 bases, with 12 bases between. The CDR3 contains 15 residues. Per germline, CDR1 MNHEY and CDR2 SMNVEV (reference sequence). CDR3 region: CASRAGRGSGNTIYF. The CDR3 nucleotides read TGTGCCAGCAGGGCGGGCAGGGGCTCTGGAAACACCATATATTTT.

In its sample, this clonotype was seen a few times. J is TRBJ2-7 and V is TRBV6-2 or TRBV6-3; possibly TRBD2 for D (5 bases). With 5 bases removed from V and 7 bases from J, the gap between germline ends came to 9 bases. The CDR3 totals 11 residues. Per germline, CDR1 MNHEY and CDR2 SVGEGT. CDR3 amino acids: CASSRSGEQYV. Here the CDR3 DNA reads TGTGCCAGCAGTCGTTCGGGAGAGCAGTACGTC.